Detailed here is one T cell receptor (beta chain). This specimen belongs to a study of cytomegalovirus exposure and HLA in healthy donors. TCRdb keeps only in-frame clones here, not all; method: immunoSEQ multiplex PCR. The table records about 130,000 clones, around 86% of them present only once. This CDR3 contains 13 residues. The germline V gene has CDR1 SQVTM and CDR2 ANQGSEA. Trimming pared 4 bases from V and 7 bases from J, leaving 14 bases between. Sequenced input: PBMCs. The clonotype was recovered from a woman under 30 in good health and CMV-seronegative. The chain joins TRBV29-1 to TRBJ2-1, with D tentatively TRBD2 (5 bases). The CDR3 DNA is TGCAGCGTTGCGACTACCGTAAGGAATGAGCAGTTCTTC. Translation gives CSVATTVRNEQFF.